Below, 19 T cell receptor beta chains from the same sample are listed, as sequenced in a study of tissue T cells after allogeneic stem cell transplantation. The data were produced by immunoSEQ multiplex PCR, yet TCRdb's version contains in-frame clones alone and is incomplete. In the table there are roughly 50,000 clones, roughly 75% of which are singletons. Input material: sorted cells pooled from one or two spleens. Every receptor here comes from a pool of C57BL/6 mice in good health.

On this clone itself: Any gene name here is a mouse gene name. The covered CDR3 bases are TGTGCCAGCGGTGGGGGACTGGGGGGCAGTCAAAACACCTTGTAC. Its protein product is CASGGGLGGSQNTLY. The full CDR3 protein is CASGGGLGGSQNTLYF. The chain links TRBV13-2 to TRBJ2-4; 12 positions agree with TRBD2. From the germline J gene comes the end of the CDR3, since the read stops 1 residue before it. V lost 3 bases to trimming and J lost 0 bases; unmatched junction nucleotides: 2. CDR1 and CDR2 from the germline V gene are NNHNN and SYGAGS (reference sequence). The CDR3 covers 16 residues.

The sample holds a few counts of this clone. Gene names are the mouse ones. The CDR3 end is not reached by the read, which stops 1 residue before it; the germline J gene fills it in. The genes are TRBV13-2 and TRBJ2-7; D might be TRBD2 (5 bases). CDR1 is NNHNN and CDR2 is SYGAGS in the germline V gene (reference sequence). V was pared by 2 bases and J by 0 bases, with 9 bases between. This CDR3 region has 14 residues. The chain's CDR3 is CASGDWESSYEQYF. CDR3 bases read: TGTGCCAGCGGTGACTGGGAAAGCTCCTATGAACAGTAC.

Concerning this clone: Gene labels here are mouse ones. Read coverage stops 1 residue before the CDR3 terminus; the germline J gene supplies the remainder. The chain couples TRBV2 to TRBJ1-1, with D possibly being TRBD1 (6 bases). V lost 4 bases, J lost 1 base, and 10 bases lay in between. Germline assignment: CDR1 LGHNA and CDR2 YSYQKL. CDR3 length: 14 residues. The CDR3 loop reads CASSPGDGNTEVFF. Incomplete CDR3 DNA: TGTGCCAGCAGCCCAGGGGACGGGAACACAGAAGTCTTC.

Comments on this clone: Gene names are the mouse ones. The read halts 1 residue ahead of the CDR3 end, with the missing end drawn from the germline J gene. The genes are TRBV4 and TRBJ2-7; 7 positions agree with TRBD1. Germline loops: CDR1 LGHDT, CDR2 YNNKQL (reference sequence). V lost 4 bases and J lost 7; bases outside the gene matches: 4. The CDR3 is made up of 12 amino acids. Partial CDR3 DNA: TGTGCCAGCAGCTCTCCGGGACAGGAACAGTAC. It specifies CASSSPGQEQY. The CDR3 reads in full as CASSSPGQEQYF.

Remarks on this clone: Each gene name is a mouse one. Coverage ceases 1 residue before the CDR3 finishes, and the germline J gene fills in the end. This chain uses TRBV1 with TRBJ2-4; D may be TRBD1 or TRBD2 (5 bases each). CDR1 and CDR2 from the germline V gene are NSQYPW and LRSPGD (reference sequence). This CDR3 contains 15 residues. V was trimmed by 0 bases and J by 1 base, leaving 8 bases between them. The CDR3 sequence: CTCSADAGGQNTLYF. The part of the CDR3 DNA that was read is TGCACCTGCAGTGCAGATGCGGGGGGTCAAAACACCTTGTAC.

In the case of this clone: Gene names and germline match the mouse. The sequence runs out 1 residue before the end of the CDR3; the remainder is reconstructed from the germline J gene. V and J are TRBV1 and TRBJ1-4; 10 bases map to TRBD1. The CDR3 runs to 16 residues. The V and J ends lost 4 bases and 6 bases, in that order; junction bases with no gene match: 8. CDR1 NSQYPW and CDR2 LRSPGD come from the germline V gene (reference sequence). Here the CDR3 reads CTCSVRDRGGDERLFF. CDR3 bases read: TGCACCTGCAGTGTCCGGGACAGGGGAGGGGACGAAAGATTATTT.

On this clone itself: Gene names and germline refer to mouse. The chain's CDR3 is CASSWDRVKNTLYF. The sequenced CDR3 bases are TGTGCCAGCAGCTGGGACAGGGTAAAAAATACGCTCTAT. V and J are TRBV14 and TRBJ1-3; 9 nucleotides line up with TRBD1. Read coverage stops 1 residue before the CDR3 terminus; the germline J gene supplies the remainder. Germline trimming cut 5 bases from V and 6 bases from J; bases unmatched to any gene: 6. Germline V gene data show CDR1 as SGHDT and CDR2 as FRDEAV. CDR3 length equals 14 residues.

This clone was counted only a few times. Mouse gene names apply. The CDR3 end lies 1 residue beyond the end of the read and is filled in from the germline J gene. This sequence joins TRBV26 and TRBJ2-7, with D tentatively TRBD1 (6 bases). This CDR3 spans 13 amino acids. V lost 4 bases to trimming and J lost 3 bases, with 10 bases between them. Germline CDR1 KGHPV, CDR2 FQNQEV (reference sequence). The sequenced part of the CDR3 DNA is TGTGCCAGCAGTCCAACGGGACACTATGAACAGTAC. Its translation is CASSPTGHYEQY. The complete CDR3 protein is CASSPTGHYEQYF.

This clone occurred once. Any gene name here is a mouse gene name. The sequence runs out 1 residue before the end of the CDR3; the remainder is reconstructed from the germline J gene. The chain couples TRBV20 to TRBJ2-3; D remains ambiguous. The germline V and J ends were trimmed by 4 bases and 0 bases, with 2 bases remaining between them. Germline CDR1 GFQATS, CDR2 STVNSAI. The CDR3 contains 11 residues. The CDR3: CGATSAETLYF. The part of the CDR3 DNA that was read is TGTGGTGCTACCAGTGCAGAAACGCTGTAT.

Remarks on this clone: Genes and germline are mouse. The CDR3 end is not reached by the read, which stops 1 residue before it; the germline J gene fills it in. This chain connects TRBV12-1 to TRBJ1-3, with no clear D. V shed 2 bases and J shed 0 bases, with 10 bases lying between them. The CDR3 covers 15 residues. The V gene's germline CDR1 is SGHSN and CDR2 HYEKVE. CDR3 bases read: TGTGCCAGCTCTCCCGACAAACCTTCTGGAAATACGCTCTAT. It codes for CASSPDKPSGNTLY. The whole CDR3 sequence is CASSPDKPSGNTLYF.

A note on this clone: Mouse names are used for the genes. The missing CDR3 end, 1 residue past where the read stops, is filled in from the germline J gene. The sample carries other DNA sequences with the same CDR3. The chain joins TRBV1 to TRBJ1-3; D uncertain. The V gene's germline CDR1 is NSQYPW and CDR2 LRSPGD (reference sequence). Trimming pared 3 bases from V and 0 bases from J, leaving 6 bases between. The CDR3 contains 14 residues. The CDR3 region is CTCSAGNSGNTLYF. The covered CDR3 bases are TGCACCTGCAGTGCGGGCAATTCTGGAAATACGCTCTAT. Variable domain in full (rest from reference TRBV1 and TRBJ1-3): VTLLEQNPRWRLVPRGQAVNLRCILKNSQYPWMSWYQQDLQKQLQWLFTLRSPGDKEVKSLPGADYLATRVTDTELRLQVANMSQGRTLYCTCSAGNSGNTLYFGEGSRLIVV.

This clone was picked up a small number of times. Any gene name here is a mouse gene name. The read halts 1 residue ahead of the CDR3 end, with the missing end drawn from the germline J gene. This chain links TRBV13-2 with TRBJ2-7; 9 bases line up with TRBD2. The junction had 2 bases not matched to a gene; V was cut back by 1 base and J by 0 bases. This CDR3 is built from 15 residues. Germline V lookup: CDR1 NNHNN, CDR2 SYGAGS (reference sequence). The CDR3 loop is CASGDPGGDSYEQYF. Partial CDR3 DNA: TGTGCCAGCGGTGATCCTGGGGGGGACTCCTATGAACAGTAC.

Remarks on this clone: Germline and genes: mouse. The CDR3 extends 1 residue past the end of the read, so its final part is completed from the germline J gene. The chain is built from TRBV31 and TRBJ2-3; 8 nucleotides align to TRBD2. Germline CDR1 reads GKSSPN; CDR2 reads SITVG. V lost 0 bases and J lost 2; bases outside the gene matches: 1. The CDR3 totals 14 residues. The part of the CDR3 DNA that was read is TGTGCCTGGAGTCTCTGGGGGGATGCAGAAACGCTGTAT. Translated: CAWSLWGDAETLY. In full, the CDR3 reads CAWSLWGDAETLYF.

As to this clone: Germline and genes here are mouse. From the germline J gene comes the end of the CDR3, since the read stops 1 residue before it. This chain connects TRBV24 to TRBJ2-2, with 7 bases aligning to TRBD2. CDR3 length: 15 residues. Trimming cost V 1 base and J 3 bases; bases outside gene matches: 2. Germline V gene data show CDR1 as KGHTA and CDR2 as FRNEEI. The CDR3: CASSLLGGDTGQLYF. The CDR3 DNA, read in part, is TGTGCCAGCAGTCTGTTGGGGGGAGACACCGGGCAGCTCTAC.

Remarks on this clone: Gene names and germline refer to mouse. The sequence runs out 1 residue before the end of the CDR3; the remainder is reconstructed from the germline J gene. The chain recombines TRBV13-2 with TRBJ1-2; no clear D. Trimming stripped 4 bases from V and 0 bases from J, with 7 bases between. The germline CDR1 and CDR2 sequences are NNHNN and SYGAGS (reference sequence). The CDR3 has 13 residues. CDR3 DNA, as far as it was read: TGTGCCAGCGGTATAGGAGCAAACTCCGACTACACC. It specifies CASGIGANSDYT. The whole CDR3 protein reads CASGIGANSDYTF.

For this clone: Gene names and germline refer to mouse. The read gets to within 1 residue of the CDR3 end, and the germline J gene fills in the rest. The chain joins TRBV29 to TRBJ2-4; D might be TRBD1 or TRBD2, each matching 5 bases. The ends were cut back, 3 bases at V and 1 base at J, with 14 bases in the middle. CDR1 and CDR2 (germline): MSHET, SYDVDS. The CDR3 has 16 residues. CDR3 bases read: TGTGCTAGCAGTTTTTCCCCCCGGGGCCGTCAAAACACCTTGTAC. Its translation is CASSFSPRGRQNTLY. The complete CDR3 protein is CASSFSPRGRQNTLYF.

As to this clone: Gene and germline names: mouse. The DNA ends 1 residue before the CDR3 does, and the rest of the CDR3 is filled in from the germline J gene. This rearrangement joins TRBV20 to TRBJ2-1; D uncertain. In germline, CDR1 is GFQATS, CDR2 STVNSAI. The CDR3 sequence is 13 residues long. V lost 2 bases, J lost 2 bases, and 7 bases lay in between. The CDR3 loop is CGARRGYYAEQFF. Incomplete CDR3 DNA: TGTGGTGCTAGGAGAGGGTACTATGCTGAGCAGTTC.

The table lists this clone with a few counts. Gene and germline names: mouse. The observed sequence ends 1 residue before the CDR3 terminus, with the missing tail filled in from the germline J gene. The chain is built from TRBV3 and TRBJ2-7, with 8 nucleotides matching TRBD2. Unmatched junction bases numbered 3, after V lost 2 bases and J lost 3 bases. The germline CDR1 and CDR2 sequences are SNHLY and FYNGKV (reference sequence). The CDR3 runs 14 residues. CDR3 DNA (partial): TGTGCCAGCAGCTTACGGGGGGGCGGCTATGAACAGTAC. The encoded protein is CASSLRGGGYEQY. The whole CDR3 reads CASSLRGGGYEQYF.

This clone has more than one count but fewer than ten. Gene names and germline match the mouse. The CDR3 goes on 1 residue after the read ends, and that part is filled in from the germline J gene. This CDR3 is also generated by other DNA sequences in the sample. The V and J genes are TRBV15 and TRBJ2-7, with D possibly being TRBD2 (6 bases). This CDR3 contains 13 residues. The germline V gene encodes CDR1 SGHND and CDR2 FRSKSL. The germline V and J ends were trimmed by 3 bases and 1 base, with 7 bases remaining between them. The CDR3: CASSLGGSYEQYF. Partial CDR3 DNA: TGTGCCAGCAGTTTGGGGGGATCCTATGAACAGTAC.